The 3 T cell receptor beta chains given below trace back to one sample, sequenced in a study of blood T cell repertoires in COVID-19. The repertoire was sequenced with immunoSEQ multiplex PCR; TCRdb's copy has only in-frame clones and lacks some. The table has fewer than 300,000 clones, roughly nine tenths seen once; the top ten hold 2% to 2.5%. Sequenced: peripheral blood. These receptor sequences come from a woman in her 30s with COVID-19, enrolled during active disease.

The genes are TRBV2 and TRBJ1-6, with TRBD1 identical over 8 bases. The CDR3 contains 18 residues. Trimming cost V 0 bases and J 7 bases; bases outside gene matches: 11. Germline V gene sequence: CDR1 SNHLY, CDR2 FYNNEI. CDR3 residues: CASSEARSAGGGNSPLHF. As DNA, the CDR3 is TGTGCCAGCAGTGAAGCACGGTCGGCAGGGGGCGGGAATTCACCCCTCCACTTT. The full variable domain, completed using reference TRBV2 and TRBJ1-6, is EPEVTQTPSHQVTQMGQEVILRCVPISNHLYFYWYRQILGQKVEFLVSFYNNEISEKSEIFDDQFSVERPDGSNFTLKIRSTKLEDSAMYFCASSEARSAGGGNSPLHFGNGTRLTVT.

The chain recombines TRBV30 with TRBJ1-1; D is perhaps TRBD1 (6 bases). Looked up from germline, CDR1 is GTSNPN and CDR2 is SVGIG (reference sequence). This CDR3 contains 13 residues. Deletions cut 0 bases from V and 7 bases from J, with 12 bases between. The CDR3 reads CAWSVNREGEAFF. The CDR3 DNA reads TGTGCCTGGAGTGTCAACAGGGAGGGTGAAGCTTTCTTT.

The chain combines TRBV7-8 with TRBJ2-1, with 8 nucleotides matching TRBD2. The CDR3 has 15 residues. V trimming: 5 bases; J trimming: 6 bases; junction bases outside the gene matches: 9. Germline assignment: CDR1 SGHVS and CDR2 FQNEAQ. The CDR3 DNA follows: TGTGCCAGCAGCGTAAGCGGGAGTGGCTCCAATGAGCAGTTCTTC. Translation: CASSVSGSGSNEQFF.